This T cell receptor beta chain was identified during a study of graft-versus-host responses after intestinal transplantation. The CDR3 runs to 14 residues. V was pared by 4 bases and J by 5 bases, with 11 bases between. The germline V gene has CDR1 LGHNA and CDR2 YNFKEQ. Profiling relied on immunoSEQ multiplex PCR, and the TCRdb table lists in-frame clones only, not all of them. This table holds some 90,000 clones, just under 95% found once. In regard to this clone: Its antigen is as yet unknown.

Here the sequenced sample was unstimulated CD8+ T cells sorted from spleen or lymph node cells, taken before transplant. The rearrangement links TRBV4-2 to TRBJ1-4; no reliable D call. The receptor was derived from a human donor who was the organ donor for an intestinal transplant. The CDR3 spells CASSPVGGNEKLFF. For the CDR3, the DNA is TGTGCCAGCAGCCCAGTTGGCGGAAATGAAAAACTGTTTTTT.